The 5 T cell receptor beta chains reported below all come from one sample, sequenced in a study of T cell responses to AZD1222 COVID-19 vaccine. Generated by immunoSEQ multiplex PCR, the TCRdb table keeps only in-frame clones and is missing some. The sample has about 96,000 clones, 85% to 90% seen once; the top ten hold roughly 24%. This sample comprised peripheral blood, obtained on day 0 of AZD1222 vaccination. All receptors derive from an adult in good health.

The chain is built from TRBV18 and TRBJ1-2; 7 nucleotides agree with TRBD1. This CDR3 has 15 amino acids. CDR1 is KGHSH, CDR2 LQKENI, per germline. The V and J ends lost 1 base and 4 bases, in that order; junction bases with no gene match: 6. The DNA of the CDR3 is TGTGCCAGCTCACCACAAGAGGGGGCTAGCTATGGCTACACCTTC. It translates to CASSPQEGASYGYTF.

This clone has more than one count but fewer than ten. The genes are TRBV29-1 and TRBJ2-7; D not resolved. CDR1 and CDR2 (germline): SQVTM, ANQGSEA. V was trimmed by 4 bases and J by 6 bases, leaving 16 bases between them. The CDR3 has 13 amino acids. The CDR3 DNA reads TGCAGCGTTGGGCCGACCCACTCGGCCGAGCAGTACTTC. It codes for CSVGPTHSAEQYF.

CDR3 loop: CATAEKGQAEHEQYF. CDR3 nucleotide sequence: TGTGCCACCGCAGAGAAGGGACAGGCAGAGCACGAGCAGTACTTC. The chain is built from TRBV6-5 and TRBJ2-7; 8 bases map to TRBD1. The ends lost 10 bases at V and 5 bases at J; junction bases unmatched: 16. The CDR3 totals 15 residues. The germline V gene has CDR1 MNHEY and CDR2 SVGAGI.

The chain employs TRBV30 and TRBJ2-3; possible D gene TRBD1, 6 bases. V was clipped by 3 bases and J by 2 bases, with 9 bases between them. The CDR3 sequence is 13 residues long. Germline V gene lookup returns CDR1 GTSNPN and CDR2 SVGIG (reference sequence). As DNA, the CDR3 is TGTGCCTGGAGCGGACAGTCCACAGATACGCAGTATTTT. Translated: CAWSGQSTDTQYF.

The CDR3 region has the DNA TGTGCCATCAGGGAGGGCGGACCAAACACTGAAGCTTTCTTT. It codes for CAIREGGPNTEAFF. The rearrangement joins TRBV10-3 to TRBJ1-1, with no clear D. The CDR3 consists of 14 residues. Germline V gene lookup returns CDR1 ENHRY and CDR2 SYGVKD. The V end lost 6 bases, the J end lost 2 bases, and 13 bases lay between the germline ends.